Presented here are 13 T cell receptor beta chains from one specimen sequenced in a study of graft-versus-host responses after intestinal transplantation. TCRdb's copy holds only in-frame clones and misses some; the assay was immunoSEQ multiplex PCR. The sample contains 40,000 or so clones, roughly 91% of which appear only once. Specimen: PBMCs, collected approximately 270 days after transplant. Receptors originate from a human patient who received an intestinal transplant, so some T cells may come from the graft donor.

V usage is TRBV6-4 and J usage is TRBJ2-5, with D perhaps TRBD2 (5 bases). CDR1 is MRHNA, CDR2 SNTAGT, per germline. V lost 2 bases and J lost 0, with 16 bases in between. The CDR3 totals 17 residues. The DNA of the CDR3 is TGTGCCAGCAGTGACCCAACGTTTTGGACTTACCAAGAGACCCAGTACTTC. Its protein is CASSDPTFWTYQETQYF.

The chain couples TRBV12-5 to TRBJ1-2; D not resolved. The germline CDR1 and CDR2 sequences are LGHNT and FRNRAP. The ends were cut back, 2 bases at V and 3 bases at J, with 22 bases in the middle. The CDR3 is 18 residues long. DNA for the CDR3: TGTGCTAGTGGTTTGCCCCCACTGGGAGGATTAGTCGACTATGGCTACACCTTC. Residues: CASGLPPLGGLVDYGYTF.

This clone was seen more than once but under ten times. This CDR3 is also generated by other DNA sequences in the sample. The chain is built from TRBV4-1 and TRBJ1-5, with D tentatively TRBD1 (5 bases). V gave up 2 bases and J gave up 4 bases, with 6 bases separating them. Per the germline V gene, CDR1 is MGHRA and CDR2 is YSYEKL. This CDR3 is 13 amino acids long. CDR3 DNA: TGCGCCAGCAGCCAATCAGGGAATCAGCCCCAGCATTTT. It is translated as CASSQSGNQPQHF.

The CDR3 loop is CASSLPAGQETQYF. In DNA form, the CDR3 reads TGTGCCAGCAGCCTCCCAGCGGGGCAAGAGACCCAGTACTTC. V is TRBV11-3 and J is TRBJ2-5; 7 bases line up with TRBD2. Germline CDR1 and CDR2: SGHNT and YENEEA. Losses at the gene ends were 5 bases for V and 2 bases for J; bases not matched to a gene: 5. The CDR3 is 14 residues long.

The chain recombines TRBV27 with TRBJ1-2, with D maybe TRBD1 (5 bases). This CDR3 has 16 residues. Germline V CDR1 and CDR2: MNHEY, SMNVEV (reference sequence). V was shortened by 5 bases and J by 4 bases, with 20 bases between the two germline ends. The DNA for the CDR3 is TGTGCCAGCAGTCCGGACCCAGGGTTGAGGGGCTATGGCTACACCTTC. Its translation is CASSPDPGLRGYGYTF.

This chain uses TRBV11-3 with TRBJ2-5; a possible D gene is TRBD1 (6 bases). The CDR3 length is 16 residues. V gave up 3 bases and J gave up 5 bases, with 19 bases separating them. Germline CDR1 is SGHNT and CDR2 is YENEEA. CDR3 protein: CASSFPRDTGAETQYF. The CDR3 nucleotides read TGTGCCAGCAGCTTCCCCCGGGACACGGGTGCCGAGACCCAGTACTTC.

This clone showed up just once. CDR3 coding DNA: TGTGCCAGCAGCCTAGCGGGGGGGCAAGAGACCCAGTACTTC. This translates into CASSLAGGQETQYF. The rearrangement joins TRBV7-3 to TRBJ2-5, with 12 bases matching TRBD2. The germline V gene has CDR1 SGHTA and CDR2 FQGTGA. The CDR3 is 14 amino acids. V was clipped by 5 bases and J by 2 bases; unmatched bases: 0.

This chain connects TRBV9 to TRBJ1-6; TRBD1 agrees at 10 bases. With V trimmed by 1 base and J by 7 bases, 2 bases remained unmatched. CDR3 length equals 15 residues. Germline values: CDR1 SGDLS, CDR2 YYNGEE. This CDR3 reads CASSVTGQGNSPLHF. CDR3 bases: TGTGCCAGCAGCGTAACGGGACAGGGGAATTCACCCCTCCACTTT.

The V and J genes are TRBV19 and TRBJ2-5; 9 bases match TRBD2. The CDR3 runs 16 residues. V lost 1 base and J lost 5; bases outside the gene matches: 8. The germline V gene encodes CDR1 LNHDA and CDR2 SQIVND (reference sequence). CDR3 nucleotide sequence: TGTGCCAGTAGTATAGTTTCGGCGGGGGGGCTTGAGACCCAGTACTTC. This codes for CASSIVSAGGLETQYF.

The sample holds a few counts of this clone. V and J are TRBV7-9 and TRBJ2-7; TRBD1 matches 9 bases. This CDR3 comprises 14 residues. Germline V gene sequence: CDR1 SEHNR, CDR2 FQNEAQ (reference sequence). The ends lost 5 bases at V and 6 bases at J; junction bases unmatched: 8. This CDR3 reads CASSLSDRGGEQYF. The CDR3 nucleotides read TGTGCCAGCAGCCTATCGGACAGGGGTGGCGAGCAGTACTTC.

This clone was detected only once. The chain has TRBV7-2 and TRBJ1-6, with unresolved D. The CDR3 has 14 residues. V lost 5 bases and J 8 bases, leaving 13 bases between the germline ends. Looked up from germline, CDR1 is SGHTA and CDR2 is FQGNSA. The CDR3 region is CASSLTRNDSPLHF. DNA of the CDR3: TGTGCCAGCAGCCTAACCCGAAACGATTCACCCCTCCACTTT.

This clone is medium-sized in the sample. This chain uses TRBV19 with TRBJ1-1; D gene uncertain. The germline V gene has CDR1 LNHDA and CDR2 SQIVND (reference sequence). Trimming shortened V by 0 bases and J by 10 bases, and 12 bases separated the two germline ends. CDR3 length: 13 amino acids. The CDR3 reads CASSIDLWQSAFF. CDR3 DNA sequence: TGTGCCAGTAGTATAGATCTATGGCAGTCAGCTTTCTTT.

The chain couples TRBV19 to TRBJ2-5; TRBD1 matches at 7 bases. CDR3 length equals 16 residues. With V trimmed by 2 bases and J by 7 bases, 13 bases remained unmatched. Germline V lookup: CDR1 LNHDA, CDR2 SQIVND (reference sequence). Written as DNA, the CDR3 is TGTGCCAGTAGTATACTCTACACAGGGGAATCTAGGACCCAGTACTTC. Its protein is CASSILYTGESRTQYF.